These 18 T cell receptor beta chains share one sample of origin, sequenced in a study of human T cells and chemical hapten exposure. TCRdb passed the RACE reads through MiXCR, listing each CDR3 protein once. The sample has 350,000 to 400,000 distinct CDR3 sequences; nearly 6.5% are singletons. Time point given: patch test 2, 6 weeks after DPC sensitization. Treatment indicated: therapeutic diphenylcyclopropenone sensitization with weekly scalp DPC. The sample in question was whole blood, obtained in connection with sensitization to the hapten diphenylcyclopropenone (DPC). These TCRs come from a woman aged 18-29 years with alopecia areata. Some clones in this sample may be carry-over from other donors' samples.

This clonotype was detected many times. This chain links TRBV28 with TRBJ2-3; TRBD2 is a possible D gene (5 bases). V lost 2 bases to trimming and J lost 2 bases, with 14 bases between them. Germline assignment: CDR1 MDHEN and CDR2 SYDVKM. The CDR3 extends over 16 amino acids. The CDR3, as DNA: TGTGCCAGCAGTTTAGCGCTAGCCCGAATCACAGATACGCAGTATTTT. This encodes CASSLALARITDTQYF.

This clonotype came up many times. The chain has TRBV3-1 and TRBJ1-1; the match to TRBD1 covers 10 bases. CDR1 and CDR2 (germline): LGHDT, YNNKEL (reference sequence). The CDR3 is made up of 13 amino acids. V lost 5 bases to trimming and J lost 6 bases; unmatched junction nucleotides: 3. CDR3 loop: CASSRDRGAEAFF. CDR3 DNA: TGTGCCAGCAGCAGGGACAGGGGCGCTGAAGCTTTCTTT.

This clonotype was recorded a few times. The chain combines TRBV20-1 with TRBJ2-1; 11 positions match TRBD2. The germline V gene encodes CDR1 DFQATT and CDR2 SNEGSKA (reference sequence). Unmatched junction bases numbered 5, after V lost 3 bases and J lost 4 bases. This CDR3 contains 15 residues. CDR3 bases: TGCAGTGCTAGGCCACTAGCGGGGGATTACAATGAGCAGTTCTTC. Protein sequence: CSARPLAGDYNEQFF.

Only a few counts were recorded for this clonotype. The chain has TRBV4-3 and TRBJ2-7; no reliable D call. In germline, CDR1 is LGHNA, CDR2 YSLEER. V lost 2 bases, J lost 3 bases, and 11 bases lay in between. The CDR3 covers 14 residues. The CDR3 reads CASSQHSDGYEQYF. CDR3 in DNA: TGCGCCAGCAGCCAACACTCGGACGGCTACGAGCAGTACTTC.

This clonotype turned up a few times. The V and J genes are TRBV7-2 and TRBJ2-3; 10 bases align to TRBD2. After removal of 5 bases from V and 2 bases from J, the junction contained 10 bases not matched to a gene. The CDR3 runs 17 residues. The germline gives CDR1 SGHTA, CDR2 FQGNSA. CDR3 protein: CASSPRGLAIPTDTQYF. The CDR3 DNA follows: TGTGCCAGCAGCCCCCGGGGACTAGCGATACCCACAGATACGCAGTATTTT.

The chain recombines TRBV18 with TRBJ2-2; 8 bases line up with TRBD1. V lost 6 bases, J lost 4 bases, and 10 bases stayed unmatched. Looked up from germline, CDR1 is KGHSH and CDR2 is LQKENI. The CDR3 extends over 16 amino acids. The CDR3 DNA reads TGTGCCAGCTCCCAATCGGGACAGGCCGTCACCGGGGAGCTGTTTTTT. This codes for CASSQSGQAVTGELFF.

This clonotype was observed a few times. The CDR3 sequence is CASSYSDGYEQYF. The CDR3 DNA follows: TGTGCCAGCAGTTACTCTGACGGGTACGAGCAGTACTTC. The V and J genes are TRBV6-2 or TRBV6-3 and TRBJ2-7; D uncertain. Germline V gene data show CDR1 as MNHEY and CDR2 as SVGEGT. The CDR3 runs 13 residues. The germline V and J ends were trimmed by 0 bases and 4 bases, with 7 bases remaining between them.

This clonotype has at least ten counts. This chain joins TRBV6-5 and TRBJ1-2; maybe TRBD1 (5 bases). V was shortened by 2 bases and J by 4 bases, with 14 bases between the two germline ends. The CDR3 loop spans 15 amino acids. The germline V gene has CDR1 MNHEY and CDR2 SVGAGI. The DNA for the CDR3 is TGTGCCAGCAGTTACAAGCGGGGCGCGGGCTATGGCTACACCTTC. Residues: CASSYKRGAGYGYTF.

The chain is built from TRBV4-1 and TRBJ1-4; TRBD1 aligns across 7 bases. The V gene end was trimmed by 1 base and the J gene end by 4 bases; junction bases not matched to a gene: 3. CDR1 is MGHRA and CDR2 is YSYEKL in the germline V gene. This CDR3 is 15 amino acids long. The CDR3 is CASSQGQGVNEKLFF. The CDR3, as DNA: TGCGCCAGCAGCCAAGGGCAGGGGGTTAATGAAAAACTGTTTTTT.

This clonotype occurred many times. V usage is TRBV5-6 and J usage is TRBJ1-2, with D perhaps TRBD1 (6 bases). V shed 3 bases and J shed 1 base, with 7 bases lying between them. Germline CDR1 SGHDT, CDR2 YYEEEE. The CDR3 is made up of 13 amino acids. DNA of the CDR3: TGTGCCAGCAGCTCGGACAGTAACTATGGCTACACCTTC. It yields the protein CASSSDSNYGYTF. Together with reference TRBV5-6 and TRBJ1-2, the CDR3 gives the full variable domain: DAGVTQSPTHLIKTRGQQVTLRCSPKSGHDTVSWYQQALGQGPQFIFQYYEEEERQRGNFPDRFSGHQFPNYSSELNVNALLLGDSALYLCASSSDSNYGYTFGSGTRLTVV.

This clonotype was detected ten times or more. This chain connects TRBV29-1 to TRBJ2-7; 9 bases are shared with TRBD1. This CDR3 comprises 12 residues. Germline CDR1 reads SQVTM; CDR2 reads ANQGSEA. V lost 7 bases, J lost 3 bases, and 4 bases stayed unmatched. CDR3 amino acids: CSAMGQGYEQYF. In DNA form, the CDR3 reads TGCAGCGCGATGGGACAGGGCTACGAGCAGTACTTC.

This clonotype was seen repeatedly, ten times or more. The chain has TRBV7-8 and TRBJ1-5, with 9 positions matching TRBD1. V lost 5 bases, J lost 0 bases, and 2 bases stayed unmatched. CDR1 is SGHVS, CDR2 FQNEAQ, per germline. The CDR3 contains 15 residues. The CDR3 loop reads CASSGTGPSNQPQHF. In DNA, the CDR3 is TGTGCCAGCAGCGGGACAGGGCCTAGCAATCAGCCCCAGCATTTT.

This clonotype was found a few times. DNA of the CDR3: TGCAGTGCTAGAGATGGCAGGAATCAGCCCCAGCATTTT. Protein sequence: CSARDGRNQPQHF. The J gene is TRBJ1-5, the V gene TRBV20-1, with D hard to call. Germline V CDR1 and CDR2: DFQATT, SNEGSKA (reference sequence). Between the trimmed V and J ends, which lost 0 bases and 4 bases, there was a span of 7 bases. The CDR3 contains 13 residues.

The gene calls are TRBV6-2 or TRBV6-3 and TRBJ1-5; 7 nucleotides agree with TRBD1. V shed 7 bases and J 2 bases; nucleotides not matched to a gene: 8. The CDR3 is 15 residues long. Looked up from germline, CDR1 is MNHEY and CDR2 is SVGEGT. The CDR3 coding sequence is TGTGCCAGCACAAAGGGAGGGACAGGCAATCAGCCCCAGCATTTT. Encoded protein: CASTKGGTGNQPQHF.

This clonotype was seen ten or more times. V gene TRBV20-1 combines with J gene TRBJ1-6, with TRBD1 identical over 7 bases. V gave up 4 bases and J gave up 0 bases; unmatched junction bases: 3. CDR1 is DFQATT and CDR2 is SNEGSKA in the germline V gene (reference sequence). The CDR3 is made up of 15 amino acids. The CDR3 is CSAKHRGSYNSPLHF. In nucleotides, the CDR3 is TGCAGTGCTAAACACAGGGGCTCCTATAATTCACCCCTCCACTTT.

This clonotype was detected ten times or more. The genes are TRBV9 and TRBJ1-6; D is undetermined. The V and J ends lost 3 bases and 8 bases respectively, with 12 bases between them. There are 14 residues in the CDR3. The germline gives CDR1 SGDLS, CDR2 YYNGEE. CDR3 in DNA: TGTGCCAGCAGCGCAGAAAAGACCTATTCACCCCTCCACTTT. It translates to CASSAEKTYSPLHF.

In its sample, this clonotype was seen a few times. The rearrangement links TRBV12-3 or TRBV12-4 to TRBJ2-7, with TRBD2 matching over 7 bases. V dropped 8 bases and J dropped 8; count of bases not matched to a gene: 18. This CDR3 contains 15 residues. CDR3 residues: CASLKASGTRYQQYF. CDR3 DNA sequence: TGTGCCAGCCTCAAAGCCAGCGGGACCCGGTACCAGCAGTACTTC.

This clonotype has just a few counts. V usage is TRBV7-2 and J usage is TRBJ1-2, with TRBD1 as a possible D gene (6 bases). CDR1 SGHTA and CDR2 FQGNSA come from the germline V gene. The CDR3 is made up of 17 amino acids. V gave up 3 bases and J gave up 10 bases, with 27 bases separating them. CDR3 loop: CASSFTVLIGGAGNYTF. The CDR3 DNA reads as TGTGCCAGCAGCTTCACCGTATTGATCGGGGGCGCAGGGAACTACACCTTC.